What follows are 2 T cell receptor beta chains derived from one specimen sequenced in a study of cytomegalovirus exposure and HLA in healthy donors. Amplification used 60 Vbeta primers and 13 Jbeta primers. Clones were read by immunoSEQ multiplex PCR, and TCRdb kept only the in-frame ones, dropping some. The table includes some 100,000 clones, 73% detected once. Sequencing was done on a sample of PBMCs. The receptors derive from a man between 40 and 49 years old in good health and CMV-seronegative.

The chain recombines TRBV12-2 with TRBJ2-7; the table names TRBD1, a call not compared with the DNA. TRBV12-2 is given as a pseudogene. This CDR3 is built from 17 residues. DNA of the CDR3: TGTGCAAGTCGCTTAGCGCTTGAGGCAGGGAACCCCTACGAGCAGTACTTC. Amino acid sequence: CASRLALEAGNPYEQYF.

The rearrangement uses TRBV5-1 and TRBJ1-4; the D gene is possibly TRBD1 (6 bases). Trimming took 3 bases from V and 6 from J, leaving 12 bases between them. Germline-derived CDR1 and CDR2 are SGHRS and YFSETQ. The CDR3 totals 14 residues. CDR3 region: CASSSEGVYEKLFF. CDR3 in DNA: TGCGCCAGCAGCTCCGAGGGGGTGTATGAAAAACTGTTTTTT. The full variable domain, with the rest looked up from reference TRBV5-1 and TRBJ1-4, is KAGVTQTPRYLIKTRGQQVTLSCSPISGHRSVSWYQQTPGQGLQFLFEYFSETQRNKGNFPGRFSGRQFSNSRSEMNVSTLELGDSALYLCASSSEGVYEKLFFGSGTQLSVL.